This TCR beta chain was found in a study of T cell changes during pregnancy in multiple sclerosis. The CDR3 loop spans 16 amino acids. The V gene lost 6 bases and the J gene lost 4 bases, with 20 bases spanning the gap. From germline, CDR1 is SGHTA and CDR2 FQGTGA. Assay: immunoSEQ multiplex PCR; the TCRdb copy retains only in-frame clones and omits some. The sample has 56,000 or so clones, approximately 91% seen once. The source was peripheral blood, collected after pregnancy. This sequence was found in a female donor with multiple sclerosis, enrolled in a pregnancy study. The V gene is TRBV7-3, the J gene TRBJ2-3; D not certain. Written as DNA, the CDR3 is TGTGCCAGCAGACAGATTTCGACATTTGCCGCAGATACGCAGTATTTT. This gives the protein CASRQISTFAADTQYF.